These 29 T cell receptor beta chains were all obtained from the same sample, sequenced in a study of T cells in Graves' hyperthyroidism and ophthalmopathy. Amplified TCR beta CDR3 regions came from RNA transcripts. When the TCR CDR3 underwent first-round RT-PCR, the HTBI primer set was used. MiXCR, applied by TCRdb to the multiplex PCR reads, yields one record per CDR3 protein. The sample lists about 550,000 distinct CDR3 sequences; around 20% were seen once. The source material was blood. The receptor source for this set is a man aged 18-30 years with Graves' hyperthyroidism.

At least ten counts were recorded for this clonotype. The V and J genes are TRBV5-1 and TRBJ1-1, with 9 bases lining up with TRBD1. The junction had 11 bases not matched to a gene; V was cut back by 6 bases and J by 5 bases. There are 15 residues in the CDR3. Looked up from germline, CDR1 is SGHRS and CDR2 is YFSETQ. The CDR3 reads CASKALQGAGTEAFF. CDR3 nucleotides: TGCGCCAGCAAAGCCTTACAGGGGGCGGGAACTGAAGCTTTCTTT.

This chain connects TRBV10-3 to TRBJ2-7; 8 bases match TRBD1. Germline V gene data show CDR1 as ENHRY and CDR2 as SYGVKD. J lost 2 bases, V lost 8 bases, and 11 bases had no gene match. This CDR3 spans 15 amino acids. Written as DNA, the CDR3 is TGTGCCATCCAGAGGGGGCAGGGGGCGACCTACGAGCAGTACTTC. Amino acid sequence: CAIQRGQGATYEQYF.

This clonotype was counted many times. The V call is TRBV19, the J call TRBJ1-1; D may be TRBD1 (6 bases). V was trimmed by 3 bases and J by 1 base, leaving 9 bases between them. In germline, CDR1 is LNHDA, CDR2 SQIVND (reference sequence). CDR3 length: 14 amino acids. CDR3 sequence (DNA): TGTGCCAGTAGTATGGACAGCCAGAACACTGAAGCTTTCTTT. It yields the protein CASSMDSQNTEAFF. The full variable domain, completed using reference TRBV19 and TRBJ1-1, is DGGITQSPKYLFRKEGQNVTLSCEQNLNHDAMYWYRQDPGQGLRLIYYSQIVNDFQKGDIAEGYSVSREKKESFPLTVTSAQKNPTAFYLCASSMDSQNTEAFFGQGTRLTVV.

V usage is TRBV29-1 and J usage is TRBJ1-2; 9 nucleotides align to TRBD1. V lost 5 bases and J lost 2; bases outside the gene matches: 12. Germline assignment: CDR1 SQVTM and CDR2 ANQGSEA. The length of the CDR3 is 16 residues. The CDR3 reads CSVSFWDRVSNYGYTF. In DNA form, the CDR3 reads TGCAGCGTTAGTTTTTGGGACAGGGTATCGAACTATGGCTACACCTTC.

This clonotype was seen many times. J is TRBJ1-2 and V is TRBV10-1; weak D call: TRBD1 (6 bases). V was clipped by 4 bases and J by 5 bases, with 20 bases between them. Germline-derived CDR1 and CDR2 are WNHNN and SYGVQD (reference sequence). The CDR3 is made up of 16 amino acids. The CDR3: CASSGGHGQIIYGYTF. CDR3 in DNA: TGCGCCAGCAGTGGGGGACACGGACAGATTATTTATGGCTACACCTTC.

This clonotype occurred many times. V is TRBV11-2 and J is TRBJ2-7; D not certain. The CDR3 runs 14 residues. Germline V gives CDR1 SGHAT, CDR2 FQNNGV. V was trimmed by 7 bases and J by 2 bases, leaving 15 bases between them. The CDR3 nucleotides read TGTGCCAGCACCCGGATGGCAGTACCCTACGAGCAGTACTTC. Amino acids: CASTRMAVPYEQYF.

At least ten counts were recorded for this clonotype. The chain joins TRBV7-3 to TRBJ1-3; 10 nucleotides line up with TRBD1. The CDR3 runs to 19 residues. Germline V gene sequence: CDR1 SGHTA, CDR2 FQGTGA. Germline trimming cut 4 bases from V and 2 bases from J; bases unmatched to any gene: 14. CDR3 residues: CASSSQGQGRKGPGNTIYF. CDR3 nucleotide sequence: TGTGCCAGCAGCTCCCAGGGACAGGGGAGGAAGGGCCCTGGAAACACCATATATTTT. The complete variable domain, with remaining parts taken from reference TRBV7-3 and TRBJ1-3, reads GAGVSQTPSNKVTEKGKYVELRCDPISGHTALYWYRQSLGQGPEFLIYFQGTGAADDSGLPNDRFFAVRPEGSVSTLKIQRTERGDSAVYLCASSSQGQGRKGPGNTIYFGEGSWLTVV.

This clonotype appeared many times. The rearrangement uses TRBV6-1 and TRBJ2-2; 15 bases agree with TRBD2. The ends lost 4 bases at V and 6 bases at J; junction bases unmatched: 0. The germline V gene has CDR1 MNHNS and CDR2 SASEGT. This CDR3 has 15 amino acids. DNA of the CDR3: TGTGCCAGCAGTGGGACTAGCGGGGGGGCCGGGGAGCTGTTTTTT. Its translation is CASSGTSGGAGELFF.

This clonotype came up many times. The J gene is TRBJ1-2, the V gene TRBV12-3 or TRBV12-4; D ambiguous. Trimming removed 6 bases from V and 4 bases from J, with 6 bases in between. The CDR3 extends over 11 amino acids. CDR3 amino acids: CASSGLYGYTF. CDR3 sequence (DNA): TGTGCCAGCAGCGGCCTCTATGGCTACACCTTC.

This clonotype was counted many times. The chain couples TRBV2 to TRBJ2-2, with D uncertain. V was shortened by 9 bases and J by 7 bases, with 9 bases between the two germline ends. This CDR3 region has 11 residues. The germline CDR1 and CDR2 sequences are SNHLY and FYNNEI. CDR3 protein: CASTVVGELFF. CDR3 nucleotides: TGTGCCAGTACGGTGGTCGGGGAGCTGTTTTTT.

The table lists this clonotype with many counts. The genes are TRBV28 and TRBJ1-2, with D possibly being TRBD1 (6 bases). The CDR3 runs to 14 residues. Germline CDR1 is MDHEN and CDR2 is SYDVKM. V dropped 1 base and J dropped 2 bases, with 8 bases sitting between them. The CDR3 region is CASSLSTGNYGYTF. The CDR3 nucleotides are TGTGCCAGCAGTTTATCAACAGGGAACTATGGCTACACCTTC.

The chain combines TRBV7-3 with TRBJ1-2, with a tentative D call TRBD1 (6 bases). The V gene lost 4 bases and the J gene lost 5 bases, with 14 bases spanning the gap. CDR1 is SGHTA, CDR2 FQGTGA, per germline. The CDR3 runs to 14 residues. CDR3 coding DNA: TGTGCCAGCAGCTCCTACAGGGTGCAGTATGGCTACACCTTC. Translated, it gives CASSSYRVQYGYTF. The whole variable domain, filled in from reference TRBV7-3 and TRBJ1-2, reads GAGVSQTPSNKVTEKGKYVELRCDPISGHTALYWYRQSLGQGPEFLIYFQGTGAADDSGLPNDRFFAVRPEGSVSTLKIQRTERGDSAVYLCASSSYRVQYGYTFGSGTRLTVV.

In its sample, this clonotype was seen many times. The chain combines TRBV20-1 with TRBJ2-7, with unresolved D. With 4 bases removed from V and 4 bases from J, the gap between germline ends came to 11 bases. The CDR3 covers 12 residues. Per germline, CDR1 DFQATT and CDR2 SNEGSKA (reference sequence). The chain's CDR3 is CSAIKLRYEQYF. The CDR3 DNA is TGCAGTGCTATCAAATTGAGGTACGAGCAGTACTTC.

On this clonotype itself: The junction departs from germline at one end; a sequencing error may be responsible. The chain joins TRBV2 to TRBJ1-2, with D unresolved. Germline CDR1 is SNHLY and CDR2 is FYNNEI. The CDR3 runs 14 residues. CDR3: CASSGDGVGYGYTF. In nucleotides, the CDR3 is TGTGCCAGTAGTGGAGACGGGGTGGGCTATGGCTACACCTTC. Supplemented by reference TRBV2 and TRBJ1-2, the full variable domain reads EPEVTQTPSHQVTQMGQEVILRCVPISNHLYFYWYRQILGQKVEFLVSFYNNEISEKSEIFDDQFSVERPDGSNFTLKIRSTKLEDSAMYFCASSGDGVGYGYTFGSGTRLTVV.

In its sample, this clonotype was seen many times. This sequence joins TRBV6-1 and TRBJ1-1; D gene ambiguous. This CDR3 is 14 amino acids long. Germline lookup yields CDR1 MNHNS and CDR2 SASEGT. V dropped 6 bases and J dropped 4 bases, with 15 bases sitting between them. This CDR3 is CASSRYGSGTEAFF. The DNA for the CDR3 is TGTGCCAGCAGCCGTTACGGGTCGGGCACTGAAGCTTTCTTT.

The chain recombines TRBV12-3 or TRBV12-4 with TRBJ1-5, with TRBD1 identical over 8 bases. Trimming at V came to 7 bases and at J to 6 bases, leaving 5 bases not matched to a gene. CDR3 length: 13 amino acids. The CDR3 nucleotides read TGTGCCAGCACCATTGGACAGGGTCAGCCCCAGCATTTT. Its protein product is CASTIGQGQPQHF.

This chain joins TRBV6-5 and TRBJ2-2; the match to TRBD1 covers 9 bases. The CDR3 sequence is 17 residues long. The ends lost 0 bases at V and 6 bases at J; junction bases unmatched: 8. CDR1 and CDR2 (germline): MNHEY, SVGAGI. CDR3 amino acids: CASSYSMGQGYPGELFF. The DNA of the CDR3 is TGTGCCAGCAGTTACTCGATGGGACAGGGCTATCCCGGGGAGCTGTTTTTT.

This clonotype was seen ten or more times. For the CDR3, the DNA is TGTGCCTGGAGTGTTAACCGGGACACTGAAGCTTTCTTT. Its translation: CAWSVNRDTEAFF. The chain combines TRBV30 with TRBJ1-1; no firm D call. This CDR3 region has 13 residues. Germline CDR1 GTSNPN, CDR2 SVGIG (reference sequence). Trimming took 0 bases from V and 3 from J, leaving 8 bases between them. Complete variable domain (other parts from reference TRBV30 and TRBJ1-1): SQTIHQWPATLVQPVGSPLSLECTVEGTSNPNLYWYRQAAGRGLQLLFYSVGIGQISSEVPQNLSASRPQDRQFILSSKKLLLSDSGFYLCAWSVNRDTEAFFGQGTRLTVV.

The chain combines TRBV18 with TRBJ1-1, with 8 bases fitting TRBD1. The CDR3 has 14 residues. V trimming: 5 bases; J trimming: 5 bases; junction bases outside the gene matches: 7. Germline V gene lookup returns CDR1 KGHSH and CDR2 LQKENI. This CDR3 is CASSTKTGETEAFF. The CDR3 DNA is TGTGCCAGCTCAACCAAGACAGGGGAAACTGAAGCTTTCTTT.

This clonotype was observed many times. The chain is built from TRBV6-1 and TRBJ2-7, with TRBD1 as a possible D gene (7 bases). The V end lost 8 bases, the J end lost 6 bases, and 11 bases lay between the germline ends. CDR1 and CDR2 (germline): MNHNS, SASEGT. This CDR3 has 11 residues. In nucleotides, the CDR3 is TGTGCCAGCTACAGGGGAGGCGAGCAGTACTTC. Amino acids: CASYRGGEQYF.

This clonotype has a count of ten or more. This chain uses TRBV28 with TRBJ2-7; D gene ambiguous. V lost 2 bases and J lost 4, with 18 bases in between. Germline values: CDR1 MDHEN, CDR2 SYDVKM. The CDR3 extends over 16 amino acids. The CDR3 here is CASSLRANRPFYEQYF. The CDR3 coding sequence is TGTGCCAGCAGTTTAAGGGCCAACCGTCCGTTTTACGAGCAGTACTTC.

This clonotype was detected many times. The rearrangement links TRBV3-1 to TRBJ1-1; no clear D. The CDR3 is 16 residues long. Germline V gene sequence: CDR1 LGHDT, CDR2 YNNKEL (reference sequence). V lost 4 bases to trimming and J lost 1 base, with 16 bases between them. The CDR3 nucleotides are TGTGCCAGCAGCCGACAAGCTACACAGCCGAACACTGAAGCTTTCTTT. Amino acids: CASSRQATQPNTEAFF. The whole variable domain, filled in from reference TRBV3-1 and TRBJ1-1, reads DTAVSQTPKYLVTQMGNDKSIKCEQNLGHDTMYWYKQDSKKFLKIMFSYNNKELIINETVPNRFSPKSPDKAHLNLHINSLELGDSAVYFCASSRQATQPNTEAFFGQGTRLTVV.

The J gene is TRBJ2-5, the V gene TRBV6-1; TRBD1 aligns across 10 bases. The J segment lost 5 bases and the V segment lost 3 bases, leaving 3 bases of the junction unmatched. Germline CDR1 reads MNHNS; CDR2 reads SASEGT. CDR3 length equals 14 residues. CDR3 sequence: CASSETGGAETQYF. DNA for the CDR3: TGTGCCAGCAGTGAGACAGGGGGCGCGGAGACCCAGTACTTC.

In the case of this clonotype: One base away lies a much larger clone, so this may be a sequencing read error. This chain connects TRBV15 to TRBJ1-2; the D gene is possibly TRBD1 (5 bases). Germline V gives CDR1 LNHNV, CDR2 YYDKDF (reference sequence). The length of the CDR3 is 15 residues. This CDR3 is CATSREGAPAYGYSF. The CDR3 DNA sequence: TGTGCCACCAGCAGAGAAGGGGCGCCGGCCTATGGCTACAGCTTC.

This clonotype was observed at least ten times. The chain has TRBV28 and TRBJ1-1; D is ambiguous. Germline-derived CDR1 and CDR2 are MDHEN and SYDVKM. CDR3 size: 12 residues. V was cut by 6 bases and J by 6 bases, with 11 bases left in between. The CDR3 loop reads CASRAGLAEAFF. The DNA of the CDR3 is TGTGCCAGCAGGGCTGGGTTGGCTGAAGCTTTCTTT.

This rearrangement joins TRBV28 to TRBJ1-5; TRBD1 is a possible D gene (5 bases). Per germline, CDR1 MDHEN and CDR2 SYDVKM. Trimming took off 6 bases at V and 12 bases at J, with 15 bases between the two ends. This CDR3 has 12 residues. The CDR3 DNA follows: TGTGCCAGCAGACCCCATGCGGGGGACCAGCATTTT. Amino acid sequence: CASRPHAGDQHF.

This clonotype was counted ten times or more. The rearrangement links TRBV28 to TRBJ1-3; possibly TRBD1 for D (5 bases). Germline V gives CDR1 MDHEN, CDR2 SYDVKM. The CDR3 sequence is 16 residues long. V dropped 5 bases and J dropped 3 bases, with 17 bases sitting between them. CDR3 residues: CASSPSRVKGGNTIYF. CDR3 DNA: TGTGCCAGCAGTCCGAGCAGGGTAAAAGGTGGAAACACCATATATTTT.

This clonotype was observed many times. The chain combines TRBV30 with TRBJ2-7; the match to TRBD2 covers 7 bases. V was pared by 0 bases and J by 3 bases, with 2 bases of the junction left unmatched. This CDR3 spans 13 amino acids. Germline CDR1 is GTSNPN and CDR2 is SVGIG (reference sequence). CDR3 nucleotides: TGTGCCTGGAGTGTTGGGGGGGACTACGAGCAGTACTTC. This translates into CAWSVGGDYEQYF.

The CDR3 bases are TGTGCCAGCAGCTACGGCTCAACCCTAGCCAAAAACATTCAGTACTTC. It yields the protein CASSYGSTLAKNIQYF. The genes are TRBV13 and TRBJ2-4, with D unclear. This CDR3 has 16 residues. The V end lost 4 bases, the J end lost 0 bases, and 13 bases lay between the germline ends. Germline V lookup: CDR1 PRHDT, CDR2 FYEKMQ (reference sequence).